A single TCR beta chain is shown here with its context. The antigen remains unidentified. This CDR3 is built from 14 residues. Looked up from germline, CDR1 is SGHTA and CDR2 is FQGNSA. The V gene lost 1 base and the J gene lost 3 bases, with 7 bases spanning the gap. TCRdb analysed the 5' RACE reads with MiXCR anew, one entry per CDR3 protein. The sample shows approximately 600,000 distinct CDR3 sequences, 9.5% to 10% of them seen only once. The data stem from a study of identical twins. The study's findings and limits: Reduced insertions were recorded for abundant cord blood beta clonotypes, with no such pattern in memory repertoires. Invariant populations such as MAIT and iNKT cells could partly muddle zero-insertion analyses. It was cross-sectional statistical analysis, not following the same donors, that the conclusions relied on. Twin sharing of out-of-frame TCR alpha was underestimated by models in monozygotic pairs.

The same sample was also studied in work on yellow fever vaccine responses in identical twins.

The receptor was derived from a woman between 18 and 29 years old in good health. The chain employs TRBV7-2 and TRBJ1-5; no firm D call. The material sequenced was PBMCs. The CDR3 loop reads CASSLGSVNQPQHF. The CDR3 nucleotides read TGTGCCAGCAGCTTAGGGTCAGTCAATCAGCCCCAGCATTTT.